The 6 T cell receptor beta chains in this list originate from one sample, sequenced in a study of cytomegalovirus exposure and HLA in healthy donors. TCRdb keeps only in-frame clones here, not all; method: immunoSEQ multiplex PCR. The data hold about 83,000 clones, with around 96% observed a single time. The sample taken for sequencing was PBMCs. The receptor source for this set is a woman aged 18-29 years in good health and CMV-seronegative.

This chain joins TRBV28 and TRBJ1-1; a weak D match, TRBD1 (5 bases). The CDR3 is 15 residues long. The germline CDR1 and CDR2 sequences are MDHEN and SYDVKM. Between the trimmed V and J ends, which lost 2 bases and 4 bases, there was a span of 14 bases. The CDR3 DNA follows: TGTGCCAGCAGTTTAGGTTCCCAGGGAGGCACTGAAGCTTTCTTT. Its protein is CASSLGSQGGTEAFF.

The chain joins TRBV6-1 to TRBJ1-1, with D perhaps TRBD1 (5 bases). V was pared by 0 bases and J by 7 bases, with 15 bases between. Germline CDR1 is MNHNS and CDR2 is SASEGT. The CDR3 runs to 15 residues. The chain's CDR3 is CASSEALGRGNEAFF. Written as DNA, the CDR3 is TGTGCCAGCAGTGAAGCGCTTGGGAGGGGCAATGAAGCTTTCTTT.

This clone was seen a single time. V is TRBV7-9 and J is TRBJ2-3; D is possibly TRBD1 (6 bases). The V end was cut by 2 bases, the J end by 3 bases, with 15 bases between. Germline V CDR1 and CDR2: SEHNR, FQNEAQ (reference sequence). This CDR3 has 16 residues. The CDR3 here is CASSLIRTGWTDTQYF. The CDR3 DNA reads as TGTGCCAGCAGCTTAATCCGAACAGGGTGGACAGATACGCAGTATTTT.

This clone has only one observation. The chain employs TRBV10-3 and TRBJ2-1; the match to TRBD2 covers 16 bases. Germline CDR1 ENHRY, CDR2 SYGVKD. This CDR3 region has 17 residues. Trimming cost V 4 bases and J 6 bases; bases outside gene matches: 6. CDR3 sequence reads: CAISAGLAGGLGNEQFF. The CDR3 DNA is TGTGCCATCAGTGCGGGACTAGCGGGAGGGTTGGGCAATGAGCAGTTCTTC.

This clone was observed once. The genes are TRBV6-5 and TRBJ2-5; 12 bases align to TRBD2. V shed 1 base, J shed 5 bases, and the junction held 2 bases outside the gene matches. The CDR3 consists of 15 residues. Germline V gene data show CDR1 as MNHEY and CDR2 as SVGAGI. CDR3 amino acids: CASSYFGTSGETQYF. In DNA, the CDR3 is TGTGCCAGCAGTTACTTCGGGACTAGCGGGGAGACCCAGTACTTC.

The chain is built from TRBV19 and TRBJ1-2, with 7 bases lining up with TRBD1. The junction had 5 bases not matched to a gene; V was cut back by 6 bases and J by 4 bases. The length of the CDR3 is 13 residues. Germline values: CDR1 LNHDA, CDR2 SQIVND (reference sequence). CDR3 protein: CASSLGQLYGYTF. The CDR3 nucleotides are TGTGCCAGTAGCCTGGGACAGCTCTATGGCTACACCTTC.